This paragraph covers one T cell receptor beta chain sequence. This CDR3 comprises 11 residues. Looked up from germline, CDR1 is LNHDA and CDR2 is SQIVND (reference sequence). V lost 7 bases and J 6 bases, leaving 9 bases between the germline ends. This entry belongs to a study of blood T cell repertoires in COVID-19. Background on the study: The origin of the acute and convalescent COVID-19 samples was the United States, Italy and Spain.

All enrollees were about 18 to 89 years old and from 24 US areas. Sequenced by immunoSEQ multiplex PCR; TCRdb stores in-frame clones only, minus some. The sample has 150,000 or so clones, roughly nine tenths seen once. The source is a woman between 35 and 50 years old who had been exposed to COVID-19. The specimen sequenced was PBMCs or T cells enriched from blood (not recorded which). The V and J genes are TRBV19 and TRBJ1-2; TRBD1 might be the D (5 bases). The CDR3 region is CASTGVDGYTF. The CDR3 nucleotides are TGTGCCAGTACGGGGGTTGATGGCTACACCTTC.